This entry lists 8 T cell receptor beta chains sequenced from one sample in a study of blood T cell repertoires in COVID-19. Profiling relied on immunoSEQ multiplex PCR, and the TCRdb table lists in-frame clones only, not all of them. The sample includes roughly 140,000 clones, 75% to 85% of them seen just once. The source material was peripheral blood. These receptors all come from a man in his sixties with acute or convalescent COVID-19.

The chain carries TRBV2 and TRBJ1-2; D is undetermined. V shed 2 bases and J shed 8 bases, with 21 bases lying between them. Germline CDR1 is SNHLY and CDR2 is FYNNEI. The CDR3 extends over 16 amino acids. Here the CDR3 reads CASSESGTFVSGGYTF. The CDR3 region has the DNA TGTGCCAGCAGTGAAAGCGGCACCTTCGTTTCAGGAGGCTACACCTTC.

This rearrangement joins TRBV3-1 (or the pseudogene TRBV3-2) to TRBJ2-2; the D gene is possibly TRBD1 (6 bases). The V end was cut by 1 base, the J end by 4 bases, with 10 bases between. The CDR3 totals 15 residues. Germline CDR1 and CDR2: LGHDT and YNNKEL (reference sequence). The CDR3 sequence: CASSQGTGITGELFF. The CDR3 region has the DNA TGTGCCAGCAGCCAAGGAACAGGGATCACCGGGGAGCTGTTTTTT.

V gene TRBV3-1 (or the pseudogene TRBV3-2) combines with J gene TRBJ2-1, with a weak D call TRBD2 (6 bases). V lost 4 bases and J lost 7, with 14 bases in between. Germline V gene sequence: CDR1 LGHDT, CDR2 YNNKEL (reference sequence). The CDR3 totals 14 residues. This chain's CDR3 is CASSRKREDNEQFF. CDR3 coding DNA: TGTGCCAGCAGCCGAAAGAGGGAGGATAATGAGCAGTTCTTC.

The rearrangement links TRBV6-5 to TRBJ2-5; TRBD1 matches at 7 bases. V lost 7 bases and J lost 3; bases outside the gene matches: 2. Per germline, CDR1 MNHEY and CDR2 SVGAGI. CDR3 length: 12 residues. As DNA, the CDR3 is TGTGCCAGCATCCAGGGGGAAGAGACCCAGTACTTC. Protein sequence: CASIQGEETQYF.

V and J are TRBV7-9 and TRBJ2-3; 8 nucleotides agree with TRBD1. CDR3 length equals 15 residues. The germline CDR1 and CDR2 sequences are SEHNR and FQNEAQ (reference sequence). Trimming at V came to 5 bases and at J to 0 bases, leaving 4 bases not matched to a gene. The CDR3 here is CASSARTGSTDTQYF. For the CDR3, the DNA is TGTGCCAGCAGCGCCCGGACAGGGAGCACAGATACGCAGTATTTT.

This clone has just one count. The genes are TRBV24-1 and TRBJ1-5, with D possibly being TRBD1 (6 bases). Germline V gene lookup returns CDR1 KGHDR and CDR2 SFDVKD. The CDR3 has 17 amino acids. V lost 5 bases and J 0 bases, leaving 16 bases between the germline ends. For the CDR3, the DNA is TGTGCCACCAGTGGAGGGGGGGGCGGCTATAGCAATCAGCCCCAGCATTTT. Protein: CATSGGGGGYSNQPQHF.

The chain joins TRBV14 to TRBJ2-1; 7 nucleotides line up with TRBD1. Germline loops: CDR1 SGHDN, CDR2 FVKESK. V shed 4 bases, J shed 1 base, and the junction held 4 bases outside the gene matches. This CDR3 is built from 15 residues. The CDR3 loop is CASSLPGGSYNEQFF. CDR3 nucleotide sequence: TGTGCCAGCAGCCTACCAGGGGGTTCCTACAATGAGCAGTTCTTC. Based on the CDR3 plus reference TRBV14 and TRBJ2-1, the full variable domain is EAGVTQFPSHSVIEKGQTVTLRCDPISGHDNLYWYRRVMGKEIKFLLHFVKESKQDESGMPNNRFLAERTGGTYSTLKVQPAELEDSGVYFCASSLPGGSYNEQFFGPGTRLTVL.

The chain links TRBV2 to TRBJ1-1; perhaps TRBD1 as D (5 bases). This CDR3 is 12 amino acids long. Trimming removed 7 bases at V and 3 bases at J, with 9 bases between. The germline V gene has CDR1 SNHLY and CDR2 FYNNEI. CDR3 sequence reads: CASKGIDTEAFF. The CDR3 DNA reads TGTGCCAGCAAGGGGATCGACACTGAAGCTTTCTTT. The variable domain in full, completed from reference TRBV2 and TRBJ1-1, reads EPEVTQTPSHQVTQMGQEVILRCVPISNHLYFYWYRQILGQKVEFLVSFYNNEISEKSEIFDDQFSVERPDGSNFTLKIRSTKLEDSAMYFCASKGIDTEAFFGQGTRLTVV.